What follows are 27 T cell receptor beta chains derived from one specimen sequenced in a study of Tregs in tolerant kidney transplant recipients. Repertoires were generated with immunoSEQ multiplex PCR, while TCRdb's copy carries only in-frame clones and drops some. This sample's table reports about 30,000 clones. The specimen comprised CD8+ T cells from blood, sampled before the transplant. These receptors were obtained from a human donor who received a combined kidney and bone marrow transplant.

A remark on this clone: The read terminates 3 residues before the CDR3 end, so the remaining end is supplied by the germline J gene. The rearrangement links TRBV7-9 to TRBJ2-7; tentative D call: TRBD1 (5 bases). With 5 bases removed from V and 3 bases from J, the gap between germline ends came to 14 bases. In germline, CDR1 is SEHNR, CDR2 FQNEAQ (reference sequence). The CDR3 has 14 amino acids. The covered CDR3 bases are TGTGCCAGCAGCATGGACAATAGCATCTACGAG. This translates into CASSMDNSIYE. The complete CDR3 reads CASSMDNSIYEQYF.

A note on this clone: The observed sequence ends 3 residues before the CDR3 terminus, with the missing tail filled in from the germline J gene. The rearrangement uses TRBV10-3 and TRBJ2-1, with D possibly TRBD2 on 6 matching bases. V lost 2 bases, J lost 5 bases, and 13 bases lay in between. Per the germline V gene, CDR1 is ENHRY and CDR2 is SYGVKD. The CDR3 consists of 15 residues. The CDR3 spells CAISEPGLTDNEQFF. The CDR3 DNA, read in part, is TGTGCCATCAGTGAGCCGGGACTCACGGACAATGAG.

CDR3 DNA, as far as it was read: TGTGCCAGCAGTGAAGGGTGGGGGGAGTATGAGAATGAG. Translating gives CASSEGWGEYENE. The whole CDR3 region reads CASSEGWGEYENEQFF. The chain is built from TRBV2 and TRBJ2-1; TRBD2 is a possible D gene (6 bases). From the germline J gene comes the end of the CDR3, since the read stops 3 residues before it. CDR1 and CDR2 (germline): SNHLY, FYNNEI. Trimming left V 1 base short and J 7 bases short, with 17 bases between. This CDR3 has 16 residues.

To note about this clone: The read ends 3 residues early relative to the CDR3; the germline J gene fills the gap. This chain uses TRBV6-1 with TRBJ2-1; unclear D gene. Germline assignment: CDR1 MNHNS and CDR2 SASEGT. This CDR3 is 12 amino acids long. Between the trimmed V and J ends, which lost 4 bases and 6 bases, there was a span of 7 bases. The sequenced CDR3 bases are TGTGCCAGCAGTGGACTCCTCAATGAG. Translating it yields CASSGLLNE. The CDR3, in full, reads CASSGLLNEQFF.

Concerning this clone itself: The read ends 3 residues before the CDR3 terminus; that terminus is restored from the germline J gene. This chain uses TRBV7-2 with TRBJ2-2; D unclear. V was pared by 2 bases and J by 5 bases, with 6 bases between. The CDR3 extends over 13 amino acids. Germline CDR1 reads SGHTA; CDR2 reads FQGNSA. The CDR3 bases that were read are TGTGCCAGCAGCTTACAGGCAACCGGGGAG. Translation gives CASSLQATGE. The CDR3 in its entirety is CASSLQATGELFF.

The CDR3 DNA, read in part, is TGTGCCAGTAGTATCGGGACAGAATACAATGAG. It encodes CASSIGTEYNE. The full CDR3 reads CASSIGTEYNEQFF. The chain is built from TRBV19 and TRBJ2-1; TRBD1 matches at 7 bases. The DNA ends 3 residues before the CDR3 does, and the rest of the CDR3 is filled in from the germline J gene. Germline CDR1 reads LNHDA; CDR2 reads SQIVND (reference sequence). This CDR3 comprises 14 residues. The V and J ends lost 3 bases and 4 bases, in that order; junction bases with no gene match: 3.

As regards this clone: The read terminates 3 residues before the CDR3 end, so the remaining end is supplied by the germline J gene. The V gene is TRBV12-3 or TRBV12-4, the J gene TRBJ1-5, with D hard to call. Trimming removed 6 bases at V and 2 bases at J, with 5 bases between. The CDR3 has 12 residues. CDR3 amino acids: CASRVGNQPQHF. Incomplete CDR3 DNA: TGTGCCAGCAGAGTAGGCAATCAGCCC.

Worth noting for this clone: The missing CDR3 end, 3 residues past where the read stops, is filled in from the germline J gene. This chain links TRBV29-1 with TRBJ2-7; D gene ambiguous. The CDR3 contains 12 residues. V was shortened by 8 bases and J by 4 bases, with 15 bases between the two germline ends. In germline, CDR1 is SQVTM, CDR2 ANQGSEA. The chain's CDR3 is CSIASQPYEQYF. CDR3 DNA, as far as it was read: TGCAGCATAGCAAGTCAACCGTACGAG.

To note about this clone: The read is 3 residues too short to cover the CDR3 end, so that end is filled in from the germline J gene. V is TRBV18 and J is TRBJ2-7; the match to TRBD2 covers 10 bases. This CDR3 has 16 residues. From germline, CDR1 is KGHSH and CDR2 LQKENI. The V gene end was trimmed by 1 base and the J gene end by 2 bases; junction bases not matched to a gene: 5. CDR3 in amino acids: CASSPRGLASAYEQYF. The CDR3 DNA, read in part, is TGTGCCAGCTCACCACGGGGACTAGCGAGCGCCTACGAG.

On this clone itself: Read sequence stops 3 residues before the CDR3 end, and the germline J gene provides the missing end. The chain recombines TRBV10-3 with TRBJ2-1, with a tentative D call TRBD1 (5 bases). The V end was cut by 6 bases, the J end by 1 base, with 7 bases between. The CDR3 spans 13 residues. In germline, CDR1 is ENHRY, CDR2 SYGVKD. The CDR3 loop reads CAIRTESYNEQFF. The CDR3 DNA, read in part, is TGTGCCATCAGGACAGAATCCTACAATGAG.

About this clone: The read ends 3 residues before the CDR3 terminus; that terminus is restored from the germline J gene. This chain links TRBV2 with TRBJ2-2, with 9 nucleotides matching TRBD1. The CDR3 sequence is 17 residues long. The V gene end was trimmed by 7 bases and the J gene end by 1 base; junction bases not matched to a gene: 10. Germline CDR1 reads SNHLY; CDR2 reads FYNNEI. The covered CDR3 bases are TGTGCCAGCACCTCCCCCCGGGACAGGGTGAACACCGGGGAG. Protein: CASTSPRDRVNTGE. The whole CDR3 region reads CASTSPRDRVNTGELFF.

A remark on this clone: The read gets to within 3 residues of the CDR3 end, and the germline J gene fills in the rest. The chain couples TRBV14 to TRBJ2-5, with 7 bases identical to TRBD1. Germline V gives CDR1 SGHDN, CDR2 FVKESK. V shed 0 bases and J 3 bases; nucleotides not matched to a gene: 7. The CDR3 totals 16 residues. Incomplete CDR3 DNA: TGTGCCAGCAGCCAAGATCGGACAGGCCCAAAAGAGACC. This sequence encodes CASSQDRTGPKET. The CDR3 in its entirety is CASSQDRTGPKETQYF.

CDR3: CASSRTGDNTEAFF. Partial CDR3 DNA: TGCGCCAGCAGTAGGACAGGGGATAACACTGAA. The rearrangement uses TRBV5-1 and TRBJ1-1, with 9 bases matching TRBD1. Coverage ceases 3 residues before the CDR3 finishes, and the germline J gene fills in the end. The CDR3 runs 14 residues. With 5 bases clipped from V and 2 bases from J, the junction kept 4 bases outside the gene matches. Per the germline V gene, CDR1 is SGHRS and CDR2 is YFSETQ.

About this clone: The read ends 3 residues early relative to the CDR3; the germline J gene fills the gap. This rearrangement joins TRBV20-1 to TRBJ2-2; D gene uncertain. In germline, CDR1 is DFQATT, CDR2 SNEGSKA (reference sequence). Trimming left V 1 base short and J 3 bases short, with 6 bases between. The CDR3 is 13 residues long. The CDR3 bases that were read are TGCAGTGCTAGAGCCAGATACACCGGGGAG. As protein: CSARARYTGE. The entire CDR3 protein is CSARARYTGELFF.

As for this clone: The read stops 3 residues short of the end of the CDR3; the missing end is completed from the germline J gene. The chain joins TRBV2 to TRBJ2-7; unclear D gene. Between the trimmed V and J ends, which lost 4 bases and 0 bases, there was a span of 7 bases. The CDR3 loop spans 13 amino acids. The germline gives CDR1 SNHLY, CDR2 FYNNEI. The CDR3 region is CASSADSSYEQYF. CDR3 DNA, as far as it was read: TGTGCCAGCAGTGCCGATAGCTCCTACGAG.

Remarks on this clone: The CDR3 end is not reached by the read, which stops 3 residues before it; the germline J gene fills it in. The V gene is TRBV13, the J gene TRBJ1-5; D is unclear. Deletions cut 6 bases from V and 1 base from J, with 13 bases between. CDR3 length: 15 amino acids. CDR1 and CDR2 (germline): PRHDT, FYEKMQ (reference sequence). The CDR3: CASRFRRGSNQPQHF. The DNA read from the CDR3 is TGTGCCAGCAGATTCCGGCGAGGGAGCAATCAGCCC.

The sequenced CDR3 bases are TGTGCCAGTAGTATTGCAGGGGCCTCCTACGAG. Translated, it gives CASSIAGASYE. The full CDR3 is CASSIAGASYEQYF. The rearrangement uses TRBV19 and TRBJ2-7, with D possibly TRBD1 on 6 matching bases. The read finishes 3 residues shy of the CDR3 end, and the germline J gene is used to complete it. The CDR3 contains 14 residues. Germline lookup yields CDR1 LNHDA and CDR2 SQIVND (reference sequence). The V and J ends lost 3 bases and 0 bases respectively, with 9 bases between them. The entire variable domain, with the rest obtained from reference TRBV19 and TRBJ2-7, is as follows: DGGITQSPKYLFRKEGQNVTLSCEQNLNHDAMYWYRQDPGQGLRLIYYSQIVNDFQKGDIAEGYSVSREKKESFPLTVTSAQKNPTAFYLCASSIAGASYEQYFGPGTRLTVT.

A word on this clone: The read ends 3 residues shy of where the CDR3 ends; the end is completed using the germline J gene. The V call is TRBV7-9, the J call TRBJ2-5; D is uncertain. The V and J ends lost 3 bases and 2 bases respectively, with 13 bases between them. CDR1 and CDR2 from the germline V gene are SEHNR and FQNEAQ (reference sequence). This CDR3 has 15 amino acids. CDR3 DNA (partial): TGTGCCAGCAGCTTCAGGATCGGAGAACAAGAGACC. This codes for CASSFRIGEQET. The entire CDR3 sequence reads CASSFRIGEQETQYF.

Comments on this clone: Read data end 3 residues before the CDR3 end; the end is taken from the germline J gene. This rearrangement joins TRBV7-9 to TRBJ2-1; D possibly corresponds to TRBD1 (6 bases). CDR1 is SEHNR, CDR2 FQNEAQ, per germline (reference sequence). V was cut by 5 bases and J by 9 bases, with 11 bases left in between. This CDR3 region has 12 residues. The CDR3 loop is CASSPGTSEQFF. The covered CDR3 bases are TGTGCCAGCAGCCCCGGGACATCTGAG.

Points on this clone: The read terminates 3 residues ahead of where the CDR3 ends, so the germline J gene completes it. The V call is TRBV11-2, the J call TRBJ2-7, with no clear D. The CDR3 is made up of 14 amino acids. V dropped 3 bases and J dropped 3 bases, with 12 bases sitting between them. Germline assignment: CDR1 SGHAT and CDR2 FQNNGV. The CDR3 DNA, read in part, is TGTGCCAGCAGCTTGGGTCAGGCTTACTACGAG. Amino acids: CASSLGQAYYE. The CDR3 as a whole reads CASSLGQAYYEQYF. The entire variable domain, with the rest obtained from reference TRBV11-2 and TRBJ2-7, is as follows: EAGVAQSPRYKIIEKRQSVAFWCNPISGHATLYWYQQILGQGPKLLIQFQNNGVVDDSQLPKDRFSAERLKGVDSTLKIQPAKLEDSAVYLCASSLGQAYYEQYFGPGTRLTVT.

Comment on this clone: Coverage ceases 3 residues before the CDR3 finishes, and the germline J gene fills in the end. V is TRBV7-6 and J is TRBJ2-3, with 7 bases lining up with TRBD2. Germline V gene sequence: CDR1 SGHVS, CDR2 FNYEAQ. The V and J ends lost 1 base and 4 bases, in that order; junction bases with no gene match: 5. This CDR3 has 15 amino acids. The CDR3 region is CASSLGVGGADTQYF. The CDR3 DNA, read in part, is TGTGCCAGCAGCTTAGGTGTGGGAGGGGCAGATACG.

Regarding this clone: The read gets to within 3 residues of the CDR3 end, and the germline J gene fills in the rest. This sequence joins TRBV30 and TRBJ2-7; D unresolved. V was clipped by 4 bases and J by 3 bases, with 13 bases between them. CDR3 length: 13 residues. Germline loops: CDR1 GTSNPN, CDR2 SVGIG (reference sequence). The CDR3 reads CAWNQGLNYEQYF. CDR3 bases read: TGTGCCTGGAATCAAGGGCTCAACTACGAG.

As concerns this clone: The read is 3 residues too short to cover the CDR3 end, so that end is filled in from the germline J gene. The genes are TRBV4-2 and TRBJ2-1; 8 bases are shared with TRBD2. CDR1 and CDR2 from the germline V gene are LGHNA and YNFKEQ. The CDR3 runs to 15 residues. The trim removed 2 bases at V and 5 bases at J, leaving 5 bases unmatched. CDR3 DNA, as far as it was read: TGTGCCAGCAGCCAATGGCGGGAGGTCAACAATGAG. Translating gives CASSQWREVNNE. The entire CDR3 reads CASSQWREVNNEQFF.

Turning to this clone: With the read ending 3 residues before the CDR3 end, the germline J gene is used to fill in that end. The chain carries TRBV19 and TRBJ2-3; the match to TRBD1 covers 8 bases. Germline-derived CDR1 and CDR2 are LNHDA and SQIVND (reference sequence). CDR3 length equals 18 residues. Germline trimming cut 4 bases from V and 1 base from J; bases unmatched to any gene: 13. CDR3 DNA, as far as it was read: TGTGCCAGTAGTACGCGTTTTACCGGGACAGGACGCACAGATACG. As protein: CASSTRFTGTGRTDT. The whole CDR3 region reads CASSTRFTGTGRTDTQYF.

Comments on this clone: Its ends do not fully match the called genes, so a read error is possible. The read comes to an end 3 residues before the CDR3 does, leaving the germline J gene to fill in the end. This rearrangement joins TRBV4-2 to TRBJ1-1; D is uncertain. Germline CDR1 is LGHNA and CDR2 is YNFKEQ. This CDR3 comprises 15 residues. This chain's CDR3 is CASSQDNLVDTEAFF. The covered CDR3 bases are TGCGCCAGCAGCCAAGATAACTTAGTGGACACTGAA.

The chain's CDR3 is CASSLWGTSTDTQYF. The covered CDR3 bases are TGTGCCAGCAGCTTGTGGGGCACCAGCACAGATACG. This chain joins TRBV7-3 and TRBJ2-3; a weak D match, TRBD1 (5 bases). The CDR3 end is not reached by the read, which stops 3 residues before it; the germline J gene fills it in. The CDR3 extends over 15 amino acids. Germline CDR1 SGHTA, CDR2 FQGTGA. V dropped 3 bases and J dropped 0 bases, with 10 bases sitting between them.

Points on this clone: The read comes to an end 3 residues before the CDR3 does, leaving the germline J gene to fill in the end. The V and J genes are TRBV30 and TRBJ2-1, with TRBD2 matching 7 bases. Germline CDR1 and CDR2: GTSNPN and SVGIG (reference sequence). V dropped 2 bases and J dropped 7; count of bases not matched to a gene: 2. The CDR3 has 12 amino acids. The chain's CDR3 is CAWSWGGNEQFF. CDR3 DNA (partial): TGTGCCTGGAGTTGGGGGGGGAATGAG.